The next 23 T cell receptor beta chains were all read from a single sample in a study of blood T cell repertoires in COVID-19. Data came from immunoSEQ multiplex PCR; TCRdb stores just in-frame clones and leaves some out. The table has tens of thousands of clones, roughly 85% seen once. Sequencing was performed on peripheral blood. Receptors were obtained from a human donor in a cohort sampled during active COVID-19.

The rearrangement joins TRBV11-3 to TRBJ2-1; TRBD1 aligns across 9 bases. Trimming removed 1 base from V and 5 bases from J; junction bases left unmatched: 6. The germline gives CDR1 SGHNT, CDR2 YENEEA. The CDR3 contains 16 residues. CDR3: CASSLGGTGFHNEQFF. As DNA, the CDR3 is TGTGCCAGCAGCTTAGGCGGGACAGGGTTTCACAATGAGCAGTTCTTC.

The rearrangement joins TRBV5-6 to TRBJ1-2, with TRBD1 identical over 9 bases. The CDR3 extends over 14 amino acids. Germline CDR1 and CDR2: SGHDT and YYEEEE. Germline trimming cut 4 bases from V and 3 bases from J; bases unmatched to any gene: 4. The CDR3 sequence is CASSTQGAYYGYTF. CDR3 DNA sequence: TGTGCCAGCAGCACACAGGGGGCCTACTATGGCTACACCTTC.

The V and J genes are TRBV11-2 and TRBJ2-3; maybe TRBD2 (6 bases). V was shortened by 2 bases and J by 1 base, with 10 bases between the two germline ends. This CDR3 region has 15 residues. Per the germline V gene, CDR1 is SGHAT and CDR2 is FQNNGV. The CDR3, as DNA: TGTGCCAGCAGCTTAAATCCGGGAGGCACAGATACGCAGTATTTT. It specifies CASSLNPGGTDTQYF.

V and J are TRBV7-2 and TRBJ2-7, with 7 bases identical to TRBD2. The CDR3 loop spans 14 amino acids. The J segment lost 2 bases and the V segment lost 1 base, leaving 2 bases of the junction unmatched. Germline V gene lookup returns CDR1 SGHTA and CDR2 FQGNSA. CDR3 bases: TGTGCCAGCAGCTTAGGTGGGGGGGCCTACGAGCAGTACTTC. Translating gives CASSLGGGAYEQYF.

The V gene is TRBV9, the J gene TRBJ1-1; unclear D gene. This CDR3 has 17 residues. The germline V and J ends were trimmed by 4 bases and 1 base, with 20 bases remaining between them. Germline V gene data show CDR1 as SGDLS and CDR2 as YYNGEE. As DNA, the CDR3 is TGTGCCAGCAGCCAAGGTACAGATCCCATGTGGAACACTGAAGCTTTCTTT. Encoded protein: CASSQGTDPMWNTEAFF. The full variable domain, in which reference TRBV9 and TRBJ1-1 provide the parts outside the CDR3, is DSGVTQTPKHLITATGQRVTLRCSPRSGDLSVYWYQQSLDQGLQFLIQYYNGEERAKGNILERFSAQQFPDLHSELNLSSLELGDSALYFCASSQGTDPMWNTEAFFGQGTRLTVV.

The rearrangement uses TRBV4-3 and TRBJ2-1; 10 bases fit TRBD2. This CDR3 is built from 15 residues. CDR1 LGHNA and CDR2 YSLEER come from the germline V gene. V lost 2 bases, J lost 7 bases, and 5 bases stayed unmatched. The CDR3 loop reads CASSQPSGGRNEQFF. In DNA, the CDR3 is TGCGCCAGCAGCCAACCTAGCGGGGGACGTAATGAGCAGTTCTTC.

CDR3 region: CASRHDSSISYGYTF. Written as DNA, the CDR3 is TGTGCCAGTAGGCACGACAGCAGTATAAGCTATGGCTACACCTTC. The rearrangement uses TRBV19 and TRBJ1-2; TRBD1 might be the D (5 bases). V dropped 6 bases and J dropped 4 bases, with 18 bases sitting between them. This CDR3 contains 15 residues. From germline, CDR1 is LNHDA and CDR2 SQIVND (reference sequence).

The gene calls are TRBV27 and TRBJ2-7; the D gene is possibly TRBD2 (6 bases). The V gene's germline CDR1 is MNHEY and CDR2 SMNVEV (reference sequence). CDR3 size: 15 residues. V was pared by 3 bases and J by 2 bases, with 14 bases between. In DNA form, the CDR3 reads TGTGCCAGCAGTTTTGGGCGGGGATATACCTACGAGCAGTACTTC. This encodes CASSFGRGYTYEQYF.

This clone was seen just once. The V call is TRBV27, the J call TRBJ1-6; 9 bases agree with TRBD1. Germline lookup yields CDR1 MNHEY and CDR2 SMNVEV (reference sequence). V was clipped by 5 bases and J by 6 bases; unmatched bases: 8. There are 16 residues in the CDR3. The CDR3 here is CASSREQGARNSPLHF. As DNA, the CDR3 is TGTGCCAGCAGTAGAGAACAGGGGGCTCGTAATTCACCCCTCCACTTT.

The table lists this clone with a few counts. V is TRBV7-2 and J is TRBJ1-4; D unresolved. The CDR3 contains 16 residues. The V end lost 0 bases, the J end lost 7 bases, and 15 bases lay between the germline ends. The germline V gene encodes CDR1 SGHTA and CDR2 FQGNSA. CDR3 nucleotide sequence: TGTGCCAGCAGCTTAGCGCCCGGGGTGCGAGGTGAAAAACTGTTTTTT. This codes for CASSLAPGVRGEKLFF.

The genes are TRBV14 and TRBJ2-5, with D tentatively TRBD1 (5 bases). This CDR3 comprises 14 residues. From germline, CDR1 is SGHDN and CDR2 FVKESK. Trimming took 5 bases from V and 1 from J, leaving 11 bases between them. The CDR3 nucleotides are TGTGCCAGCAGCAACAGGATGCTCCAAGAGACCCAGTACTTC. This sequence encodes CASSNRMLQETQYF.

The J gene is TRBJ1-1, the V gene TRBV6-1; 7 bases map to TRBD1. This CDR3 region has 15 residues. V was pared by 3 bases and J by 3 bases, with 7 bases of the junction left unmatched. Germline V gene data show CDR1 as MNHNS and CDR2 as SASEGT. The DNA of the CDR3 is TGTGCCAGCAGTGAGACAGGGTGGGAGGACACTGAAGCTTTCTTT. This sequence encodes CASSETGWEDTEAFF.

This chain joins TRBV6-5 and TRBJ2-5; D perhaps matches TRBD2 (5 bases). The CDR3 has 13 amino acids. Germline values: CDR1 MNHEY, CDR2 SVGAGI. V lost 7 bases and J 1 base, leaving 10 bases between the germline ends. CDR3 amino acids: CASMALAQETQYF. In nucleotides, the CDR3 is TGTGCCAGCATGGCCCTAGCCCAAGAGACCCAGTACTTC.

The rearrangement joins TRBV11-2 to TRBJ2-5; 15 nucleotides line up with TRBD2. Per germline, CDR1 SGHAT and CDR2 FQNNGV. With V trimmed by 2 bases and J by 3 bases, 7 bases remained unmatched. The CDR3 consists of 18 residues. The CDR3 DNA reads as TGTGCCAGCAGCTTATGGAGGACTAGCGGGGGGGCTAAAGAGACCCAGTACTTC. Its translation: CASSLWRTSGGAKETQYF. The whole variable domain, filled in from reference TRBV11-2 and TRBJ2-5, reads EAGVAQSPRYKIIEKRQSVAFWCNPISGHATLYWYQQILGQGPKLLIQFQNNGVVDDSQLPKDRFSAERLKGVDSTLKIQPAKLEDSAVYLCASSLWRTSGGAKETQYFGPGTRLLVL.

The rearrangement links TRBV6-6 to TRBJ1-3; unclear D gene. The germline V and J ends were trimmed by 6 bases and 4 bases, with 7 bases remaining between them. The CDR3 sequence is 12 residues long. CDR1 MNHNY and CDR2 SVGAGI come from the germline V gene (reference sequence). The CDR3 loop is CASSPRGNTIYF. CDR3 sequence (DNA): TGTGCCAGCAGCCCCAGGGGAAACACCATATATTTT.

The chain employs TRBV19 and TRBJ2-5; 7 bases fit TRBD2. V dropped 3 bases and J dropped 5; count of bases not matched to a gene: 6. The length of the CDR3 is 14 residues. Per the germline V gene, CDR1 is LNHDA and CDR2 is SQIVND (reference sequence). The CDR3 DNA sequence: TGTGCCAGTAGTATGGGAGGGTTGCATGAGACCCAGTACTTC. Translation gives CASSMGGLHETQYF.

This clone appeared a single time. This chain joins TRBV30 and TRBJ1-4; no firm D call. Trimming removed 0 bases at V and 7 bases at J, with 12 bases between. The germline V gene has CDR1 GTSNPN and CDR2 SVGIG (reference sequence). The CDR3 has 14 residues. CDR3 coding DNA: TGTGCCTGGAGTGTCCGGGGTATCCGTGAAAAACTGTTTTTT. Translating it yields CAWSVRGIREKLFF.

The chain employs TRBV9 and TRBJ2-7, with 7 bases lining up with TRBD1. Germline CDR1 and CDR2: SGDLS and YYNGEE. This CDR3 region has 14 residues. Trimming removed 4 bases from V and 6 bases from J; junction bases left unmatched: 10. Here the CDR3 reads CASSSTGQWGEQYF. CDR3 bases: TGTGCCAGCAGCTCAACGGGACAGTGGGGCGAGCAGTACTTC. The full variable domain, its missing parts supplied by reference TRBV9 and TRBJ2-7, is DSGVTQTPKHLITATGQRVTLRCSPRSGDLSVYWYQQSLDQGLQFLIQYYNGEERAKGNILERFSAQQFPDLHSELNLSSLELGDSALYFCASSSTGQWGEQYFGPGTRLTVT.

This clone was observed a single time. The chain links TRBV5-1 to TRBJ1-2; no clear D gene. Germline CDR1 reads SGHRS; CDR2 reads YFSETQ. Trimming took 1 base from V and 1 from J, leaving 2 bases between them. This CDR3 is 12 amino acids long. The CDR3 coding sequence is TGCGCCAGCAGCTTGTATAACTATGGCTACACCTTC. Translating gives CASSLYNYGYTF.

The chain recombines TRBV7-2 with TRBJ1-2; D not resolved. The CDR3 extends over 15 amino acids. The ends were cut back, 5 bases at V and 4 bases at J, with 17 bases in the middle. Germline assignment: CDR1 SGHTA and CDR2 FQGNSA. CDR3 bases: TGTGCCAGCAGCGAAAGCCCCCAGGAATTCTATGGCTACACCTTC. Translated, it gives CASSESPQEFYGYTF.

The V call is TRBV5-1, the J call TRBJ2-5, with D perhaps matching TRBD2 (7 bases). The CDR3 is made up of 16 amino acids. Germline V gives CDR1 SGHRS, CDR2 YFSETQ. Trimming cost V 3 bases and J 1 base, with 16 bases left between them. The CDR3 spells CASSSGGTPSQETQYF. CDR3 sequence (DNA): TGCGCCAGCAGCTCGGGGGGCACTCCCTCCCAAGAGACCCAGTACTTC.

This clone was seen only a few times. This chain uses TRBV5-1 with TRBJ1-1; a possible D gene is TRBD1 (6 bases). CDR1 is SGHRS and CDR2 is YFSETQ in the germline V gene. The CDR3 extends over 14 amino acids. V gave up 1 base and J gave up 1 base, with 8 bases separating them. The CDR3 loop is CASSLQGWNTEAFF. The CDR3 DNA reads TGCGCCAGCAGCTTGCAGGGGTGGAACACTGAAGCTTTCTTT.

This rearrangement joins TRBV10-3 to TRBJ1-3, with D possibly matching TRBD1 (6 bases). The germline gives CDR1 ENHRY, CDR2 SYGVKD. V shed 6 bases and J shed 1 base, with 10 bases lying between them. This CDR3 has 14 residues. The CDR3 protein is CAIRGALSGNTIYF. DNA for the CDR3: TGTGCCATCAGGGGGGCGCTTTCTGGAAACACCATATATTTT.